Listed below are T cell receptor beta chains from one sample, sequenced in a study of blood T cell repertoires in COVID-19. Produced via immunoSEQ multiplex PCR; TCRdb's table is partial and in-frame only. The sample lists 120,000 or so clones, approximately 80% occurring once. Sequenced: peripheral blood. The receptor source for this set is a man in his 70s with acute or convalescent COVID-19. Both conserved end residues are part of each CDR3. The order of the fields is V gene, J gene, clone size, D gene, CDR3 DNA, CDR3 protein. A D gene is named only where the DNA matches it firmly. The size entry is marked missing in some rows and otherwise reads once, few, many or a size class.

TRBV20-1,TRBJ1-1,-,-,TGCAGTGCTAGACGGGATACTGAAGCTTTCTTT,CSARRDTEAFF
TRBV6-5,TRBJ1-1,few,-,TGTGCCAGCAGCCTTCGGAGTCAGGGAGGCACTGAAGCTTTCTTT,CASSLRSQGGTEAFF
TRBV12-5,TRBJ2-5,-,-,TGTGCTAGTGGTTTGGGGGCCTTAGCGGAGACCCAGTACTTC,CASGLGALAETQYF
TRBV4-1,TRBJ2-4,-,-,TGCGCCAGCAGCCAAGAAGACCCCAGGGTCAGGAACATTCAGTACTTC,CASSQEDPRVRNIQYF
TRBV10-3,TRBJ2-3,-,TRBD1,TGTGCCACCGGGACAGCTAGCACAGATACGCAGTATTTT,CATGTASTDTQYF
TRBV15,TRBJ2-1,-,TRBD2,TGTGCCACCAGCAGAGCCGGGACTAGCGGGGGGCGTCCCGAGGCTGAGCAGTTCTTC,CATSRAGTSGGRPEAEQFF
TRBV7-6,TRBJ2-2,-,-,TGTGCCAGCAGCGGGCAGGGGACCGGGGAGCTGTTTTTT,CASSGQGTGELFF
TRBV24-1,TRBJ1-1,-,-,TGTGCCACCAGTGATTTGCACGGGAGGCAAGCTTTCTTT,CATSDLHGRQAFF
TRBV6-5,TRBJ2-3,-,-,TGTGCCAGCAATGTCGCGGATACGCAGTATTTT,CASNVADTQYF
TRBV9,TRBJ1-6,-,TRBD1,TGTGCCAGCAGTGCCACAGGGGGCACCCACTATAATTCACCCCTCCACTTT,CASSATGGTHYNSPLHF
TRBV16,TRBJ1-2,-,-,TGTGCCAGCAGCCAATTTAGGGGTGTCTACACCTTC,CASSQFRGVYTF
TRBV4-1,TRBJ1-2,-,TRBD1,TGCGCCAGCAGCCAAGTGCCCACCGGAACAGGGGGGCCGCCGGGCTACACCTTC,CASSQVPTGTGGPPGYTF
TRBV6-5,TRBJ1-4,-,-,TGTGCCAGCAGGGCCACAGACAGTTATGAAAAACTGTTTTTT,CASRATDSYEKLFF
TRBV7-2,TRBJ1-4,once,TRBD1,TGTGCCAGCAGCTACGGACAGGGAGGATTTGAAAAACTGTTTTTT,CASSYGQGGFEKLFF
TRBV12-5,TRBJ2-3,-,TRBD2,TGTGCTAGTGGGCCGGGACTAGCGGAACCCATGAGCACAGATACGCAGTATTTT,CASGPGLAEPMSTDTQYF